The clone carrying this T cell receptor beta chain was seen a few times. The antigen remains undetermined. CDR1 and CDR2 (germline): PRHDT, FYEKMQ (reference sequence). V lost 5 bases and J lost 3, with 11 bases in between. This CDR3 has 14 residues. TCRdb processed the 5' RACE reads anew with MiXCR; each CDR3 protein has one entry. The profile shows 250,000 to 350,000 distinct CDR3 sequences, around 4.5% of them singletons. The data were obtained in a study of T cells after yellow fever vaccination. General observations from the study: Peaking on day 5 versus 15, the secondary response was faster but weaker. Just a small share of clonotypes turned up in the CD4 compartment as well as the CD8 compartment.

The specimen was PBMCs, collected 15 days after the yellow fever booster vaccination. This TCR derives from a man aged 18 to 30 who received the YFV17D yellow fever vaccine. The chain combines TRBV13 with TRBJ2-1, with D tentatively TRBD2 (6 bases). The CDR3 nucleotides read TGTGCCAGCAGCCGGGGAGGAGTCTACAATGAGCAGTTCTTC. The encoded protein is CASSRGGVYNEQFF.